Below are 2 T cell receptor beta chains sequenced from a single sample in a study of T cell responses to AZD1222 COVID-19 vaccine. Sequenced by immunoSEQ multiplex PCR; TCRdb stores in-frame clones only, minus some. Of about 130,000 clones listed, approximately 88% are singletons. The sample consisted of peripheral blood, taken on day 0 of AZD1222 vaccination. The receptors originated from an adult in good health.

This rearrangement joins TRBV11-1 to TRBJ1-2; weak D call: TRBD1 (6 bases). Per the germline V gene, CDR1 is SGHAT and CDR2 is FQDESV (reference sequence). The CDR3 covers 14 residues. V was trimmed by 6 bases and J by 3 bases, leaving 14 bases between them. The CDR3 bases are TGTGCCAGCAGACCACAGGGTGCGGACTATGGCTACACCTTC. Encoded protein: CASRPQGADYGYTF.

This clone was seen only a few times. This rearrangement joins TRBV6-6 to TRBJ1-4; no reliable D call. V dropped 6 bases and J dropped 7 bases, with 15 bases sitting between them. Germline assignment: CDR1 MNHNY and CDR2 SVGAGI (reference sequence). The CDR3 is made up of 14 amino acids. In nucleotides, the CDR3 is TGTGCCAGCAGAAGGAGCAGTCAAGGTGAAAAACTGTTTTTT. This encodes CASRRSSQGEKLFF.